The next 26 T cell receptor beta chains were all read from a single sample in a study of blood T cell repertoires in COVID-19. Only in-frame clones appear in the TCRdb table, and some are missing; sequencing was by immunoSEQ multiplex PCR. This repertoire shows about 250,000 clones, 65% to 85% found once; its top ten account for approximately 1.5%. Material for sequencing was peripheral blood. These receptors came from a woman between 40 and 55 years old who had recovered from COVID-19.

The chain recombines TRBV5-1 with TRBJ2-1, with D perhaps TRBD1 (6 bases). Germline V gives CDR1 SGHRS, CDR2 YFSETQ. The CDR3 is 17 residues long. Trimming removed 3 bases at V and 7 bases at J, with 23 bases between. The CDR3 here is CASSSQATGIEGNEQFF. Written as DNA, the CDR3 is TGCGCCAGCAGCTCCCAGGCTACAGGGATAGAGGGAAATGAGCAGTTCTTC.

The rearrangement uses TRBV10-3 and TRBJ1-6; tentatively, D is TRBD1 (5 bases). The CDR3 is 14 amino acids. V lost 6 bases, J lost 7 bases, and 13 bases lay in between. CDR1 and CDR2 from the germline V gene are ENHRY and SYGVKD. CDR3 sequence: CAIRGEVGNSPLHF. As DNA, the CDR3 is TGTGCCATCAGGGGGGAGGTTGGAAATTCACCCCTCCACTTT.

This chain uses TRBV5-1 with TRBJ2-1; 7 nucleotides line up with TRBD1. Germline values: CDR1 SGHRS, CDR2 YFSETQ. The V gene end was trimmed by 2 bases and the J gene end by 4 bases; junction bases not matched to a gene: 3. The length of the CDR3 is 14 residues. In DNA, the CDR3 is TGCGCCAGCAGCTTCGGGGACAGATACAATGAGCAGTTCTTC. Protein: CASSFGDRYNEQFF.

The chain joins TRBV4-1 to TRBJ2-3, with 7 bases aligning to TRBD2. The germline CDR1 and CDR2 sequences are MGHRA and YSYEKL. The CDR3 length is 17 residues. V shed 1 base, J shed 5 bases, and the junction held 12 bases outside the gene matches. The CDR3 spells CASSQGLIWTRGDTQYF. Here the CDR3 DNA reads TGCGCCAGCAGCCAAGGCTTAATCTGGACTAGAGGAGATACGCAGTATTTT.

The chain joins TRBV29-1 to TRBJ1-1; D might be TRBD1 (6 bases). The germline V gene encodes CDR1 SQVTM and CDR2 ANQGSEA. The CDR3 is made up of 12 amino acids. The CDR3 sequence: CGGGRENTEAFF. Here the CDR3 DNA reads TGCGGGGGGGGCAGGGAGAACACTGAAGCTTTCTTT.

The rearrangement uses TRBV6-6 and TRBJ1-6, with D maybe TRBD1 (5 bases). Per the germline V gene, CDR1 is MNHNY and CDR2 is SVGAGI (reference sequence). The V and J ends lost 3 bases and 9 bases respectively, with 9 bases between them. This CDR3 region has 13 residues. The CDR3 DNA sequence: TGTGCCAGCAGTTATCGGGGGTTTTCACCCCTCCACTTT. It translates to CASSYRGFSPLHF.

The chain is built from TRBV2 and TRBJ1-4; the D gene is possibly TRBD1 (5 bases). V was pared by 2 bases and J by 4 bases, with 17 bases between. The CDR3 sequence is 17 residues long. Germline V gene data show CDR1 as SNHLY and CDR2 as FYNNEI. In nucleotides, the CDR3 is TGTGCCAGCAGTGAATGGGGCAGTATAGGAAATAATGAAAAACTGTTTTTT. It translates to CASSEWGSIGNNEKLFF.

The V and J genes are TRBV7-6 and TRBJ2-1, with TRBD1 matching over 7 bases. The CDR3 spans 15 residues. V lost 1 base to trimming and J lost 3 bases; unmatched junction nucleotides: 3. The germline V gene encodes CDR1 SGHVS and CDR2 FNYEAQ. The CDR3 DNA reads TGTGCCAGCAGCTTAGTGCCAGGGGGCTACAATGAGCAGTTCTTC. This encodes CASSLVPGGYNEQFF. Based on the CDR3 plus reference TRBV7-6 and TRBJ2-1, the full variable domain is GAGVSQSPRYKVTKRGQDVALRCDPISGHVSLYWYRQALGQGPEFLTYFNYEAQQDKSGLPNDRFSAERPEGSISTLTIQRTEQRDSAMYRCASSLVPGGYNEQFFGPGTRLTVL.

This clone showed up many times. V is TRBV4-1 and J is TRBJ1-6, with a weak D call TRBD1 (5 bases). CDR1 is MGHRA and CDR2 is YSYEKL in the germline V gene. The germline V and J ends were trimmed by 4 bases and 7 bases, with 20 bases remaining between them. There are 17 residues in the CDR3. The CDR3 sequence is CASSPSGGLRTNSPLHF. The DNA of the CDR3 is TGCGCCAGCAGCCCGTCGGGGGGTCTTAGAACCAATTCACCCCTCCACTTT.

The gene calls are TRBV4-1 and TRBJ2-7, with D tentatively TRBD1 (6 bases). Germline V gives CDR1 MGHRA, CDR2 YSYEKL. This CDR3 region has 15 residues. V was trimmed by 4 bases and J by 1 base, leaving 14 bases between them. This chain's CDR3 is CASSPGQLASYEQYF. Here the CDR3 DNA reads TGCGCCAGCAGCCCTGGACAGTTAGCTTCCTACGAGCAGTACTTC.

The V gene is TRBV28, the J gene TRBJ1-5; 7 positions agree with TRBD1. This CDR3 has 15 residues. Germline values: CDR1 MDHEN, CDR2 SYDVKM. Losses at the gene ends were 5 bases for V and 4 bases for J; bases not matched to a gene: 8. The CDR3 region has the DNA TGTGCCAGCAGTCCAGGACAGGTTCCAAATCAGCCCCAGCATTTT. This sequence encodes CASSPGQVPNQPQHF.

J is TRBJ2-7 and V is TRBV29-1; no definite D call. Germline-derived CDR1 and CDR2 are SQVTM and ANQGSEA. Trimming stripped 0 bases from V and 2 bases from J, with 11 bases between. This CDR3 has 14 amino acids. DNA for the CDR3: TGCAGCGTTGAAGAAGCGCGCCCTCCCTACGAGCAGTACTTC. It codes for CSVEEARPPYEQYF.

V usage is TRBV30 and J usage is TRBJ1-5; 9 bases line up with TRBD1. Germline trimming cut 2 bases from V and 8 bases from J; bases unmatched to any gene: 7. Germline CDR1 is GTSNPN and CDR2 is SVGIG (reference sequence). This CDR3 has 14 amino acids. CDR3 DNA: TGTGCCTGGAGTCGGACAGGGGTTCTCGAGCCCCAGCATTTT. Translated, it gives CAWSRTGVLEPQHF. Based on the CDR3 plus reference TRBV30 and TRBJ1-5, the full variable domain is SQTIHQWPATLVQPVGSPLSLECTVEGTSNPNLYWYRQAAGRGLQLLFYSVGIGQISSEVPQNLSASRPQDRQFILSSKKLLLSDSGFYLCAWSRTGVLEPQHFGDGTRLSIL.

This clone has a single count. The chain combines TRBV2 with TRBJ2-7; TRBD1 matches 7 bases. The CDR3 has 14 amino acids. Germline CDR1 SNHLY, CDR2 FYNNEI. V lost 6 bases, J lost 0 bases, and 5 bases stayed unmatched. CDR3 sequence: CASSPGTASYEQYF. The CDR3 DNA reads TGTGCCAGCAGCCCCGGGACAGCCTCCTACGAGCAGTACTTC.

The V call is TRBV24-1, the J call TRBJ2-6; no reliable D call. The CDR3 loop spans 14 amino acids. Trimming stripped 9 bases from V and 3 bases from J, with 11 bases between. The germline V gene encodes CDR1 KGHDR and CDR2 SFDVKD. CDR3 nucleotides: TGTGCCACCGGCCCCCCGGGTGGGGCCAACGTCCTGACTTTC. Its protein is CATGPPGGANVLTF.

The sample holds a few counts of this clone. The genes are TRBV18 and TRBJ1-4; no clear D gene. CDR3 length: 14 residues. Between the trimmed V and J ends, which lost 2 bases and 0 bases, there was a span of 4 bases. Germline values: CDR1 KGHSH, CDR2 LQKENI. CDR3 bases: TGTGCCAGCTCACCAACATCAACTAATGAAAAACTGTTTTTT. Translation: CASSPTSTNEKLFF.

This clone was counted a few times. This chain links TRBV7-6 with TRBJ1-6; D ambiguous. Germline CDR1 reads SGHVS; CDR2 reads FNYEAQ. V lost 3 bases and J lost 10, with 19 bases in between. There are 16 residues in the CDR3. CDR3: CASSFSQATVGSPLHF. The CDR3 DNA reads TGTGCCAGCAGCTTCTCCCAGGCCACGGTTGGGTCACCCCTCCACTTT.

This clone was counted a single time. The chain carries TRBV2 and TRBJ1-2, with TRBD1 matching over 7 bases. The CDR3 consists of 13 residues. The germline V gene has CDR1 SNHLY and CDR2 FYNNEI. Unmatched junction bases numbered 6, after V lost 4 bases and J lost 7 bases. The CDR3 protein is CASSVAGGIGYTF. The CDR3, as DNA: TGTGCCAGCAGTGTGGCAGGGGGGATTGGCTACACCTTC.

V gene TRBV6-1 combines with J gene TRBJ2-3; the match to TRBD2 covers 15 bases. CDR1 is MNHNS and CDR2 is SASEGT in the germline V gene. CDR3 size: 22 residues. Trimming took 0 bases from V and 5 from J; bases not matched to a gene: 18. The CDR3 region has the DNA TGTGCCAGCAGTGAAGCCTCTTTACCGCCGGGACTAGCGGGGGGTGAGGAAGATACGCAGTATTTT. It is translated as CASSEASLPPGLAGGEEDTQYF.

This chain uses TRBV5-1 with TRBJ1-6; 7 bases are shared with TRBD1. The length of the CDR3 is 15 residues. V lost 6 bases and J lost 6; bases outside the gene matches: 9. CDR1 is SGHRS and CDR2 is YFSETQ in the germline V gene. The CDR3 here is CASTQGVLSNSPLHF. Here the CDR3 DNA reads TGCGCCAGCACCCAGGGGGTCCTTTCTAATTCACCCCTCCACTTT.

This clone was detected a few times. In nucleotides, the CDR3 is TGCGCCAGCAGCCAAGAAGGACAGGGTTTTGCTTCACCCCTCCACTTT. Amino acids: CASSQEGQGFASPLHF. V and J are TRBV4-1 and TRBJ1-6; TRBD1 matches 8 bases. The trim removed 0 bases at V and 9 bases at J, leaving 7 bases unmatched. The length of the CDR3 is 16 residues. Germline-derived CDR1 and CDR2 are MGHRA and YSYEKL.

This clone was found a few times. This chain links TRBV6-5 with TRBJ1-2; no definite D call. Trimming pared 6 bases from V and 8 bases from J, leaving 10 bases between. CDR3 length: 11 residues. Germline loops: CDR1 MNHEY, CDR2 SVGAGI. CDR3 DNA sequence: TGTGCCAGCAGCTACAATGGCGGCTACACCTTC. This codes for CASSYNGGYTF.

V and J are TRBV5-1 and TRBJ1-2; D gene unclear. In germline, CDR1 is SGHRS, CDR2 YFSETQ. The germline V and J ends were trimmed by 1 base and 2 bases, with 9 bases remaining between them. The CDR3 spans 14 residues. This chain's CDR3 is CASSLWATNYGYTF. CDR3 DNA sequence: TGCGCCAGCAGCTTGTGGGCCACCAACTATGGCTACACCTTC.

The chain combines TRBV7-8 with TRBJ1-2; 11 bases are a match to TRBD1. V lost 0 bases to trimming and J lost 4 bases; unmatched junction nucleotides: 7. The length of the CDR3 is 17 residues. Germline V gene sequence: CDR1 SGHVS, CDR2 FQNEAQ. The CDR3 nucleotides read TGTGCCAGCAGCTTAGCAGGACAGGGGGCCATCTTCTATGGCTACACCTTC. Amino acid sequence: CASSLAGQGAIFYGYTF.

The rearrangement uses TRBV10-1 and TRBJ1-3; tentatively, D is TRBD1 (5 bases). V dropped 0 bases and J dropped 0 bases, with 18 bases sitting between them. The germline CDR1 and CDR2 sequences are WNHNN and SYGVQD (reference sequence). The CDR3 spans 19 residues. In DNA, the CDR3 is TGCGCCAGCAGTGAGTCCCGCAGGGATATCGCTTCCTCTGGAAACACCATATATTTT. This encodes CASSESRRDIASSGNTIYF.

The chain joins TRBV18 to TRBJ1-1; TRBD1 aligns across 10 bases. Looked up from germline, CDR1 is KGHSH and CDR2 is LQKENI. This CDR3 spans 17 amino acids. V was pared by 6 bases and J by 0 bases, with 10 bases of the junction left unmatched. CDR3 DNA sequence: TGTGCCAGCTCCCCCATGGACAGGGGGGGGATGAACACTGAAGCTTTCTTT. Amino acids: CASSPMDRGGMNTEAFF. Using reference TRBV18 and TRBJ1-1 for the parts outside the CDR3, the full variable domain is NAGVMQNPRHLVRRRGQEARLRCSPMKGHSHVYWYRQLPEEGLKFMVYLQKENIIDESGMPKERFSAEFPKEGPSILRIQQVVRGDSAAYFCASSPMDRGGMNTEAFFGQGTRLTVV.